The subject of this entry is one T cell receptor (beta chain). This record comes from a study of T-cell reconstitution after alpha-beta-depleted transplantation in children. Unique molecular identifiers were incorporated during preparation of the TCRbeta library. One entry per CDR3 protein, called by TCRdb with MiXCR from the PCR reads. Of 200,000 to 300,000 distinct CDR3 sequences in the sample, approximately 12% were seen once. This CDR3 is built from 13 residues. With 10 bases clipped from V and 4 bases from J, the junction kept 6 bases outside the gene matches. The germline gives CDR1 MDHEN, CDR2 SYDVKM.

The sequence was obtained from a human donor who donated a stem cell graft to a child with acute lymphoblastic leukemia. The rearrangement joins TRBV28 to TRBJ1-4, with 7 positions matching TRBD1. The input for sequencing was PBMCs from the stem cell graft donor, taken from the stem cell graft. The DNA of the CDR3 is TGTGCCACAGGGGGGAGGAGTAATGAAAAACTGTTTTTT. It is translated as CATGGRSNEKLFF.